The 2 T cell receptor beta chains given below trace back to one sample, sequenced in a study of T cell repertoires in cytomegalovirus infection (dated by TCRdb to between 2018 and 2020). The treatment or condition label on this specimen signifies: in vitro stimulation with specific CMV peptide epitopes to enrich CMV-specific T cells. Sequencing used an Illumina HiSeq 1500. The public sequencing data were trimmed at Q25 with fastp and processed into clonotypes with MiXCR by TCRdb, which kept only in-frame beta chains. Entries are consolidated by CDR3 protein sequence, retaining the most common genes and DNA. The sample contains hundreds of thousands of distinct CDR3 sequences, approximately 40% of them found a single time. The ten top clones hold 35% to 50% of the sample. These receptors' targets are unknown. Sequencing used cultured PBMCs, obtained from culture after CMV antigen stimulation. These receptors were obtained from a human donor in good health (CMV status not recorded). Some clones in this sample may be carry-over from other donors' samples.

This clonotype was seen a few times. The chain is built from TRBV5-6 and TRBJ1-4, with 7 positions matching TRBD1. Germline lookup yields CDR1 SGHDT and CDR2 YYEEEE. The J segment lost 7 bases and the V segment lost 4 bases, leaving 7 bases of the junction unmatched. The CDR3 contains 14 residues. The CDR3 nucleotides read TGTGCCAGCAGCGAGACAGGGTTGGGTGAAAAACTGTTTTTT. Its translation: CASSETGLGEKLFF.

The chain uses TRBV2 and TRBJ2-7; D gene uncertain. V dropped 1 base and J dropped 6 bases, with 19 bases sitting between them. Germline-derived CDR1 and CDR2 are SNHLY and FYNNEI. CDR3 size: 16 residues. The CDR3 sequence: CASSEEGDPYWSEQYF. The CDR3 DNA sequence: TGTGCCAGCAGTGAAGAAGGTGACCCATATTGGTCCGAGCAGTACTTC.